Given below is one T cell receptor (beta chain) in context. This clonotype was observed a few times. It lacks a known antigen. No much larger clone exists at a distance of one base, and base qualities are not known. This entry comes from a study of CD8 T cells in Susac syndrome (dated by TCRdb to the late 2010s). About the investigation overall: The study used repertoire sequencing to test whether antigen drove CD8+ T cell activation and differentiation in Susac syndrome. Beyond this particular receptor, the publication reports: The study acknowledged that relatively few individuals were included in the TCR sequencing and HLA analysis.

RNA was extracted using the RNeasy kit, and about 0.45 to 1 microgram was reverse transcribed with random hexamers. TCR beta CDR3 regions were amplified with the immunoSEQ multiplex PCR assay covering 54 Vbeta and 13 Jbeta segments. PCR amplification bias was corrected by using a synthetic template baseline for primer optimization and computational correction. The paper's processing steps were these. Reads were annotated to V, D and J genes per IMGT and analyzed with immunoSEQ Analyzer, keeping only productive sequences. Clonality was computed as one minus Shannon entropy normalized by log2 of the number of productive unique sequences. For each patient and control, public and private clones were evaluated within the 100 most prevalent clones. Clones were defined as Susac-specific when absent from the healthy and MS cohorts, from 1,000 to 1,100 published viral clones and from other ImmuneACCESS disease sequences. Starting from the raw public reads, TCRdb applied fastp trimming at Q25, assembled clones with MiXCR and retained in-frame beta chains. Under each unique CDR3 protein, matching rows form one entry showing the most common genes and DNA. The V and J calls follow TCRdb's processing rather than the paper's. The sample table contains 150,000 to 200,000 distinct CDR3 sequences; only one count was recorded for 90% to 95% of them. Of the sample, 0.1% to 0.12% falls within the top ten clones.

Peripheral blood CD8+ and CD4+ T cells from healthy donors, Susac syndrome patients and multiple sclerosis patients were profiled by high-throughput TCR beta sequencing. Healthy donors were age- and sex-matched controls. Bulk CD8+ and CD4+ T cells were purified magnetically by negative isolation, whereas CD8+ TEMRA cells were enriched by FACS. Blood was drawn into EDTA tubes, processed within 24 hours, and PBMCs were isolated by density gradient centrifugation. PBMCs intended for TCR sequencing were cryopreserved in liquid nitrogen and thawed later in a water bath at 37 degrees C. The sorted or isolated CD4+, CD8+ and CD8+ TEMRA cells had a purity of 90% or higher. The germline V gene provides CDR1 SGDLS and CDR2 YYNGEE. V loses 0 bases of germline sequence and J loses 0 bases, and the interval between the two ends is 3 bases. From cysteine to phenylalanine, the CDR3 is 13 amino acids long. The kept DNA is CDR3 alone, 39 bases in frame from the first base.

This TCR was sampled from a human donor in good health. The rearranged chain carries TRBV9 and TRBJ1-1, with no D gene named confidently. The source material was CD4+ T cells from PBMCs. DNA sequence: TGTGCCAGCAGCGTAGCCGTGAACACTGAAGCTTTCTTT. Its protein is CASSVAVNTEAFF.